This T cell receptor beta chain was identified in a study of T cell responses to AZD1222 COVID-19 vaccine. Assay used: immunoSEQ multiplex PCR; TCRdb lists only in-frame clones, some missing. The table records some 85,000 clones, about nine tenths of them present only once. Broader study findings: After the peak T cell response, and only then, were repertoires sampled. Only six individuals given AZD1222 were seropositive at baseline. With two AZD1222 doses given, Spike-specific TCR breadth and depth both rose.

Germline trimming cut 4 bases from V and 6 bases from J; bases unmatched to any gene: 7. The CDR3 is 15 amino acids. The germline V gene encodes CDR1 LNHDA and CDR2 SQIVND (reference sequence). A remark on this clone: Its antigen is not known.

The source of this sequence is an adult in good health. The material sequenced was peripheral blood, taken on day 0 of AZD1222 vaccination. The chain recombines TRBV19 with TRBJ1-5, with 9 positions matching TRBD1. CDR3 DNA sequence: TGTGCCAGTAGTAACGGGACAGGGCGGACTCAGCCCCAGCATTTT. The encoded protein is CASSNGTGRTQPQHF.